This T cell receptor beta chain was sequenced during a study of T-cell reconstitution after alpha-beta-depleted transplantation in children. Study observations and caveats: Some patients showed high day-60 TCRbeta diversity, which derived from surviving recipient T cells and thymic progenitors. Newly produced T cells mostly provided counts and TCRbeta diversity after one year, as hyperexpanded clones declined. Alpha-beta T cells about two months after transplant reportedly derived from several hundred expanded graft clones.

Unique molecular identifiers were used to barcode this TCRbeta library. TCRdb reanalysed the PCR reads using MiXCR and keeps one entry per CDR3 protein. The sample consists of hundreds of thousands of distinct CDR3 sequences, approximately 14% of them appearing once. This clonotype was recorded at least ten times. Its target is unknown. CDR3 length: 15 amino acids. CDR1 and CDR2 from the germline V gene are SGHRS and YFSETQ. V lost 2 bases, J lost 5 bases, and 14 bases lay in between. The V gene is TRBV5-1, the J gene TRBJ2-1; possibly TRBD2 for D (6 bases). Sample: PBMCs, taken before TCRalphabeta/CD19-depleted stem cell transplant. This TCR was sampled from a girl aged 2-15 years with congenital amegakaryocytic thrombocytopenia, due to receive a stem cell transplant. CDR3 nucleotide sequence: TGCGCCAGCAGCTTCCGGGAGAGGGTAAACAATGAGCAGTTCTTC. Translated, it gives CASSFRERVNNEQFF.